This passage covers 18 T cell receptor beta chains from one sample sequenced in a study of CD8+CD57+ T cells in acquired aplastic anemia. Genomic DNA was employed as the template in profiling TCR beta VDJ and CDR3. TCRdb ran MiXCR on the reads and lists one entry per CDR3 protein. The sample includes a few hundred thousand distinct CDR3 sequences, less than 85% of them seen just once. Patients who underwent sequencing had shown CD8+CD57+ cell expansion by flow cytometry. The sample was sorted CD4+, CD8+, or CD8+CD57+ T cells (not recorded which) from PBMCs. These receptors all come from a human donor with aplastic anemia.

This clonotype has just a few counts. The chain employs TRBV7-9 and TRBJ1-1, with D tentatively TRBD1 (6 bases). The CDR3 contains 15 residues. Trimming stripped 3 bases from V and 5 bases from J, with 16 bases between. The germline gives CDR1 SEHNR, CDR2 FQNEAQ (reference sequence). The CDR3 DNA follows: TGTGCCAGCAGCTTTCAAAGGAGAGGGGGGACTGAAGCTTTCTTT. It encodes CASSFQRRGGTEAFF. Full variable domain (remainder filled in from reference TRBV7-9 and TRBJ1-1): DTGVSQNPRHKITKRGQNVTFRCDPISEHNRLYWYRQTLGQGPEFLTYFQNEAQLEKSRLLSDRFSAERPKGSFSTLEIQRTEQGDSAMYLCASSFQRRGGTEAFFGQGTRLTVV.

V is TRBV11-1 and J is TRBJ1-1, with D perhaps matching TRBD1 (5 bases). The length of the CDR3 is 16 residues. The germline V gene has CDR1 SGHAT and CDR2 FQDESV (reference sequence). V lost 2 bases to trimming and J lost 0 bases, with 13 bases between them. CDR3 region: CASSLTLTVLNTEAFF. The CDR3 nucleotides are TGTGCCAGCAGCTTAACTCTGACAGTCTTGAACACTGAAGCTTTCTTT.

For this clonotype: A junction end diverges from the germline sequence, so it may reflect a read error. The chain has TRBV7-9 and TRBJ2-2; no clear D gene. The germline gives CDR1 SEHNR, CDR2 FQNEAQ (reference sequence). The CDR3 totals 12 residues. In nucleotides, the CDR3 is TGTGCCTGCAGCTTAGTGCGCGGGGAGCTGTTTTTT. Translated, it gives CACSLVRGELFF.

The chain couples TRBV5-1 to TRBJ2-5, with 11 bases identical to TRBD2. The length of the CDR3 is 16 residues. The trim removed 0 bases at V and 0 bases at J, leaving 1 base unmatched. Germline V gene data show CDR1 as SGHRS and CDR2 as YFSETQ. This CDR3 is CASSLGTSGYQETQYF. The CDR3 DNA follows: TGCGCCAGCAGCTTGGGGACTAGCGGGTACCAAGAGACCCAGTACTTC.

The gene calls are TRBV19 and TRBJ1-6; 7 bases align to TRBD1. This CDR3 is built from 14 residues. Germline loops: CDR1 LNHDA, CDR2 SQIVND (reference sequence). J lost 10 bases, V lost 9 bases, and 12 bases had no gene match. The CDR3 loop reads CASTAGGNRSPLHF. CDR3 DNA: TGTGCCAGCACGGCAGGGGGAAATAGATCACCCCTCCACTTT.

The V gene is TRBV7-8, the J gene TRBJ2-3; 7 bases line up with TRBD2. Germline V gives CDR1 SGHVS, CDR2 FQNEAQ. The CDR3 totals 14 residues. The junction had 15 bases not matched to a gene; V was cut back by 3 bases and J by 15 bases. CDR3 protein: CASSFARGGTTHYF. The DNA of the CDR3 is TGTGCCAGCAGCTTTGCGCGAGGCGGGACTACCCATTATTTT. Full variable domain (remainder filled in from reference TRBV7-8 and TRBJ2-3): GAGVSQSPRYKVAKRGQDVALRCDPISGHVSLFWYQQALGQGPEFLTYFQNEAQLDKSGLPSDRFFAERPEGSVSTLKIQRTQQEDSAVYLCASSFARGGTTHYFGPGTRLTVL.

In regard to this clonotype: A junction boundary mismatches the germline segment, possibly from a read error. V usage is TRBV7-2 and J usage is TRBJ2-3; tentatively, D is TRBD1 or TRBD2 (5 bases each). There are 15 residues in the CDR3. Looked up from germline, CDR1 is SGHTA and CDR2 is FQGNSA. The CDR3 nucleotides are TGTGCCAGCAGCTTACGGCGAGGGGACCACACAGATACGCATTTT. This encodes CASSLRRGDHTDTHF.

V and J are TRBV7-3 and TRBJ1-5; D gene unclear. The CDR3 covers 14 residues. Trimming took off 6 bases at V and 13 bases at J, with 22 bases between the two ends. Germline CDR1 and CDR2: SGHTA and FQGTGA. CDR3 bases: TGTGCCAGCAGTCATGCTTATAGCAATTACGAGCAGCATTTT. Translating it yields CASSHAYSNYEQHF.

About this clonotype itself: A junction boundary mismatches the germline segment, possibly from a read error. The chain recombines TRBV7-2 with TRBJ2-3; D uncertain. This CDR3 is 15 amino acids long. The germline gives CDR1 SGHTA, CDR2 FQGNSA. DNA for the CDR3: TGTGCCAGCAGCTCGTCAGGCGGCACGTCGTATACCCAGTATTTT. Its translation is CASSSSGGTSYTQYF.

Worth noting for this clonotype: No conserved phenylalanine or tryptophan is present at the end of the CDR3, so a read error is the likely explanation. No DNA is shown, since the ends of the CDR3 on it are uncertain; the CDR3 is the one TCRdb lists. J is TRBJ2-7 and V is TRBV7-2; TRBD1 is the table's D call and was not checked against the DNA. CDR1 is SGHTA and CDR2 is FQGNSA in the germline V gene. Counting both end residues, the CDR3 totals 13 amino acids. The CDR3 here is CASSEQGYADTHD.

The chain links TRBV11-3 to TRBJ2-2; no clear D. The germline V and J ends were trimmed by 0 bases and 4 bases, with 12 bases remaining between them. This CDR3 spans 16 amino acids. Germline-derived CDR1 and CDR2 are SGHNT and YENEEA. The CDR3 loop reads CASSLDLPDVTGELFF. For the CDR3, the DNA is TGTGCCAGCAGCTTAGACCTGCCAGACGTCACCGGGGAGCTGTTTTTT.

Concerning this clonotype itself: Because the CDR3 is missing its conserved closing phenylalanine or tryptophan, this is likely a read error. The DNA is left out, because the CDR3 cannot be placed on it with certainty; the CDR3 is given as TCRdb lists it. The CDR3 sequence: CASSVDGGAGSQY. This chain uses TRBV7-3 with TRBJ1-2; TRBD1, the table's D call, lacks a check against the DNA. The CDR3 spans 13 residues, counting both ends. Germline-derived CDR1 and CDR2 are SGHTA and FQGTGA.

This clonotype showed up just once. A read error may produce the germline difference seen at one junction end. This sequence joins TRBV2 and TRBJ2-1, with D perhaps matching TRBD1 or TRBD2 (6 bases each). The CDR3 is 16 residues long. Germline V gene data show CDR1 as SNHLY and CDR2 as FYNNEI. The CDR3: CASGDGGTDTQDYQSF. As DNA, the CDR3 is TGTGCCAGCGGGGACGGGGGCACAGATACGCAGGATTATCAGTCATTC. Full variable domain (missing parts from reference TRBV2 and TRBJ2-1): EPEVTQTPSHQVTQMGQEVILRCVPISNHLYFYWYRQILGQKVEFLVSFYNNEISEKSEIFDDQFSVERPDGSNFTLKIRSTKLEDSAMYFCASGDGGTDTQDYQSFGPGTRLTVL.

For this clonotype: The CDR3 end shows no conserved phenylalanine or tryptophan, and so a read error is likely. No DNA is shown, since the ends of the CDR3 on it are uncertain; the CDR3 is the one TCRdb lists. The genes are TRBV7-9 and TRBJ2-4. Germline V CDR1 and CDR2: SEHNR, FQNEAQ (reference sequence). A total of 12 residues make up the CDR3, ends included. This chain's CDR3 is CASRGASTNEKL.

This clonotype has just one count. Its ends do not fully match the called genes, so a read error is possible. CDR3 DNA: TGTGCCAGCGGGGACGGGGCGAAAGGTACGGAGTCTTTT. Its protein product is CASGDGAKGTESF. The rearrangement uses TRBV2 and TRBJ2-3; D is tentatively TRBD1 or TRBD2 (5 bases each). The germline CDR1 and CDR2 sequences are SNHLY and FYNNEI. CDR3 length: 13 residues.

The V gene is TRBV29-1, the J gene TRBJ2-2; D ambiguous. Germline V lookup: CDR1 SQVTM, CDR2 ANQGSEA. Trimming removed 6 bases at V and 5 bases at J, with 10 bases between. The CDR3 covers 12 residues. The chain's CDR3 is CSVSQKTGELFF. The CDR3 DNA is TGCAGCGTGAGCCAGAAGACCGGGGAGCTGTTTTTT.

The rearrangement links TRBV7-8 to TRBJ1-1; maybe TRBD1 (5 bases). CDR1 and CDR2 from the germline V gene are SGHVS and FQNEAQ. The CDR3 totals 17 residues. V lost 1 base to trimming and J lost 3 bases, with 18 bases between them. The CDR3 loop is CASSLGGGHDTHTEAFF. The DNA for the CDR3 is TGTGCCAGCAGCTTAGGGGGAGGACACGATACGCACACTGAAGCTTTCTTT.

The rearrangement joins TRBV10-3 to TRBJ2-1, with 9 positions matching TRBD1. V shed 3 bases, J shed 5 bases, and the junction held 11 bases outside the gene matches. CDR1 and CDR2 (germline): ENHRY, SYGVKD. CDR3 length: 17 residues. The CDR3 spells CAISDYNTGGSNNEQFF. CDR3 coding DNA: TGTGCCATCAGTGACTACAATACAGGGGGCTCGAACAATGAGCAGTTCTTC.